These 16 T cell receptor beta chains originate from one sample sequenced in a study of T cell responses to AZD1222 COVID-19 vaccine. TCRdb keeps only in-frame clones here, not all; method: immunoSEQ multiplex PCR. The sample consists of more than 95,000 clones, about 82% of them appearing once. Sequenced material: peripheral blood, taken 28 days after the second AZD1222 dose. These receptors were obtained from an adult who received the AZD1222 COVID-19 vaccine.

The CDR3 nucleotides are TGTGCCAGCAGCCAAGATCGGAGGGGGAGCTCTGGAAACACCATATATTTT. Translation: CASSQDRRGSSGNTIYF. The V call is TRBV14, the J call TRBJ1-3, with D possibly matching TRBD1 (6 bases). Between the trimmed V and J ends, which lost 0 bases and 0 bases, there was a span of 12 bases. The CDR3 extends over 17 amino acids. Germline V lookup: CDR1 SGHDN, CDR2 FVKESK. Full variable domain (rest looked up from reference TRBV14 and TRBJ1-3): EAGVTQFPSHSVIEKGQTVTLRCDPISGHDNLYWYRRVMGKEIKFLLHFVKESKQDESGMPNNRFLAERTGGTYSTLKVQPAELEDSGVYFCASSQDRRGSSGNTIYFGEGSWLTVV.

This sequence joins TRBV5-8 and TRBJ2-1; maybe TRBD2 (5 bases). Germline-derived CDR1 and CDR2 are SGHTS and YDEGEE. Deletions cut 1 base from V and 4 bases from J, with 12 bases between. The length of the CDR3 is 15 residues. The CDR3 sequence: CASSLLTGFYNEQFF. The CDR3 DNA sequence: TGTGCCAGCAGCTTGCTAACGGGGTTTTACAATGAGCAGTTCTTC. The variable domain in full, with the rest retrieved from reference TRBV5-8 and TRBJ2-1, is EAGVTQSPTHLIKTRGQQATLRCSPISGHTSVYWYQQALGLGLQFLLWYDEGEERNRGNFPPRFSGRQFPNYSSELNVNALELEDSALYLCASSLLTGFYNEQFFGPGTRLTVL.

In nucleotides, the CDR3 is TGTGCCAGCAGTTACGTTGGCAGCGATAATTCACCCCTCCACTTT. Its protein product is CASSYVGSDNSPLHF. This chain uses TRBV6-5 with TRBJ1-6; D is ambiguous. This CDR3 is 15 amino acids long. Trimming shortened V by 2 bases and J by 5 bases, and 10 bases separated the two germline ends. Per the germline V gene, CDR1 is MNHEY and CDR2 is SVGAGI.

The chain's CDR3 is CASSPRPGHGYTF. In DNA form, the CDR3 reads TGTGCCAGCAGCCCGAGGCCAGGCCATGGCTACACCTTC. This sequence joins TRBV3-1 (or the pseudogene TRBV3-2) and TRBJ1-2; D not resolved. Germline CDR1 reads LGHDT; CDR2 reads YNNKEL (reference sequence). The V and J ends lost 4 bases and 6 bases respectively, with 12 bases between them. This CDR3 is 13 amino acids long.

The J gene is TRBJ2-2, the V gene TRBV5-1; a weak D match, TRBD1 (5 bases). With 0 bases removed from V and 2 bases from J, the gap between germline ends came to 8 bases. Germline CDR1 and CDR2: SGHRS and YFSETQ. This CDR3 contains 15 residues. The CDR3 coding sequence is TGCGCCAGCAGCTTGGGTGACAGAAACACCGGGGAGCTGTTTTTT. Translation gives CASSLGDRNTGELFF. The variable domain in full, with the rest retrieved from reference TRBV5-1 and TRBJ2-2, is KAGVTQTPRYLIKTRGQQVTLSCSPISGHRSVSWYQQTPGQGLQFLFEYFSETQRNKGNFPGRFSGRQFSNSRSEMNVSTLELGDSALYLCASSLGDRNTGELFFGEGSRLTVL.

V and J are TRBV6-4 and TRBJ2-7; TRBD1 might be the D (5 bases). The CDR3 runs 18 residues. Germline V gene lookup returns CDR1 MRHNA and CDR2 SNTAGT. V gave up 0 bases and J gave up 6 bases, with 24 bases separating them. The CDR3 bases are TGTGCCAGCAGTGACTCGAAGCGTCGAGTGGGGCTGCCTATCGAGCAGTACTTC. Protein sequence: CASSDSKRRVGLPIEQYF.

The chain joins TRBV18 to TRBJ2-7; possibly TRBD1 for D (6 bases). This CDR3 spans 14 amino acids. V lost 3 bases and J lost 5, with 14 bases in between. CDR1 is KGHSH, CDR2 LQKENI, per germline. This CDR3 reads CASSPIQGVDEQYF. For the CDR3, the DNA is TGTGCCAGCTCACCCATACAGGGCGTCGACGAGCAGTACTTC.

The rearrangement uses TRBV5-4 and TRBJ1-1, with a weak D call TRBD1 (6 bases). The CDR3 is 16 residues long. Between the trimmed V and J ends, which lost 1 base and 3 bases, there was a span of 16 bases. From germline, CDR1 is SGHNT and CDR2 YYREEE (reference sequence). DNA for the CDR3: TGTGCCAGCAGCTTGAGACAGGAGACTAAGGACACTGAAGCTTTCTTT. Encoded protein: CASSLRQETKDTEAFF.

The chain recombines TRBV19 with TRBJ2-6, with 9 bases aligning to TRBD1. Germline loops: CDR1 LNHDA, CDR2 SQIVND (reference sequence). The CDR3 covers 18 residues. V gave up 7 bases and J gave up 0 bases; unmatched junction bases: 10. The CDR3 loop is CASIAKTGGFSGANVLTF. CDR3 coding DNA: TGTGCCAGTATTGCTAAGACAGGGGGGTTCTCTGGGGCCAACGTCCTGACTTTC.

The chain uses TRBV15 and TRBJ1-4; D possibly corresponds to TRBD1 (6 bases). Germline V CDR1 and CDR2: LNHNV, YYDKDF (reference sequence). V was trimmed by 4 bases and J by 5 bases, leaving 20 bases between them. This CDR3 spans 17 amino acids. CDR3 residues: CATSTEMEGDGNEKLFF. The CDR3 nucleotides are TGTGCCACCAGCACCGAGATGGAGGGGGACGGGAATGAAAAACTGTTTTTT.

The V gene is TRBV9, the J gene TRBJ2-2; no reliable D call. Trimming cost V 3 bases and J 6 bases, with 6 bases left between them. In germline, CDR1 is SGDLS, CDR2 YYNGEE. This CDR3 has 12 residues. The CDR3 protein is CASSADAGELFF. The CDR3 DNA is TGTGCCAGCAGCGCAGACGCCGGGGAGCTGTTTTTT.

This clone was observed a handful of times. The J gene is TRBJ1-4, the V gene TRBV5-6; weak D call: TRBD1 (5 bases). The CDR3 runs to 16 residues. The germline V gene encodes CDR1 SGHDT and CDR2 YYEEEE. Trimming stripped 2 bases from V and 4 bases from J, with 15 bases between. The CDR3 protein is CASSFRGEGYNEKLFF. DNA for the CDR3: TGTGCCAGCAGCTTCAGAGGGGAGGGTTATAATGAAAAACTGTTTTTT.

This clone is a singleton in its sample. The chain employs TRBV27 and TRBJ2-2; tentatively, D is TRBD1 (5 bases). This CDR3 comprises 17 residues. The germline V and J ends were trimmed by 6 bases and 0 bases, with 17 bases remaining between them. CDR1 and CDR2 from the germline V gene are MNHEY and SMNVEV (reference sequence). CDR3: CASRRQGRGANTGELFF. CDR3 nucleotides: TGTGCCAGCAGGCGGCAGGGCAGAGGCGCGAACACCGGGGAGCTGTTTTTT.

This chain uses TRBV7-9 with TRBJ1-1, with 8 bases identical to TRBD1. Germline loops: CDR1 SEHNR, CDR2 FQNEAQ (reference sequence). V shed 4 bases, J shed 8 bases, and the junction held 9 bases outside the gene matches. The CDR3 runs to 14 residues. This CDR3 is CASSSRGQGSEAFF. Here the CDR3 DNA reads TGTGCCAGCAGCTCCCGAGGACAGGGTTCGGAAGCTTTCTTT.

The chain recombines TRBV29-1 with TRBJ2-7, with D possibly being TRBD1 (5 bases). Germline lookup yields CDR1 SQVTM and CDR2 ANQGSEA. Deletions cut 5 bases from V and 0 bases from J, with 14 bases between. The CDR3 contains 14 residues. CDR3 sequence reads: CSVTVIRDSYEQYF. The DNA for the CDR3 is TGCAGCGTTACTGTAATCAGGGACTCCTACGAGCAGTACTTC.

J is TRBJ2-2 and V is TRBV5-1; no clear D gene. The CDR3 extends over 13 amino acids. Germline lookup yields CDR1 SGHRS and CDR2 YFSETQ. V was pared by 0 bases and J by 3 bases, with 3 bases between. In DNA form, the CDR3 reads TGCGCCAGCAGCTTGGAGTACACCGGGGAGCTGTTTTTT. This codes for CASSLEYTGELFF.